A single T cell receptor beta chain is shown here with its context. The target of this receptor is not known. One base away there is no much larger clone; base qualities are not given. Peripheral blood CD8+ and CD4+ T cells from healthy donors, Susac syndrome patients and multiple sclerosis patients were profiled by high-throughput TCR beta sequencing. Recently defined diagnostic criteria for definite or probable disease were met by the Susac syndrome patients. CD8+ TEMRA cells were enriched by FACS, while bulk CD8+ and CD4+ T cells were purified by magnetic negative isolation. Blood was collected in EDTA tubes and processed within 24 hours, with PBMCs isolated through density gradient centrifugation. PBMCs destined for TCR sequencing were cryopreserved in liquid nitrogen and later thawed in a 37 °C water bath. The sorted or isolated CD4+, CD8+ and CD8+ TEMRA cells had a purity of 90% or higher. The data belong to a study of CD8 T cells in Susac syndrome (dated by TCRdb to about 2019). About the investigation overall: Among the sequenced Susac syndrome patients, about 6 had clinically active disease and 8 or 9 were in clinical remission. At the time of blood withdrawal, Susac syndrome patients were either therapy-naive, taking corticosteroids (with some also receiving IVIg), or on IVIg alone. Whether CD8+ T cell activation and differentiation in Susac syndrome was antigen driven was tested using repertoire sequencing.

Clipping removes 4 bases from V and 0 bases from J, with 8 as the unmatched junction base count. There are 16 amino acids in the CDR3, from cysteine to phenylalanine inclusive. CDR3 DNA only is kept here, 48 bases in frame from base 1. The germline V gene (reference sequence) yields GTSNPN for CDR1 and SVGIG for CDR2. The investigation overall reported the following: The number of individuals in the TCR sequencing and HLA analysis was recognized as being relatively small. The CD4+ T cell repertoire of patients with Susac syndrome showed no detectable clonal expansion.

RNA was extracted with the RNeasy kit and about 0.5 to 1 ug was reverse transcribed using random hexamers. The immunoSEQ multiplex PCR assay, covering 54 Vbeta and 13 Jbeta segments, was used to amplify TCR beta CDR3 regions. Bias from PCR amplification was corrected by using a synthetic template baseline for primer optimization and for computational correction. In the original analysis: Reads were assigned to V, D and J genes according to IMGT and analyzed in immunoSEQ Analyzer, with only productive sequences retained. Clonality was calculated as one minus the Shannon entropy normalized by log2 of the number of productive unique sequences. Public and private clones were assessed among the 100 most prevalent clones of each patient and control. Clones were defined as Susac-specific when absent from the healthy and MS cohorts, from about 970 published viral clones and from other ImmuneACCESS disease sequences. TCRdb reworked the public reads: Q25 trimming with fastp, MiXCR clone assembly, productive beta chains retained. When rows share a CDR3 protein, they turn into one entry using the most common DNA and genes. What appears here as the V and J calls and clone size reflects TCRdb's work, not the paper's. The sample profile shows 200,000 or so distinct CDR3 sequences; 95% of them were found once. The top ten clones comprise 0.098% of the sample.

Sequencing was done on a sample of CD4+ T cells from PBMCs. The origin of this receptor is a human donor with Susac syndrome. The chain uses TRBV30 and TRBJ1-4, with TRBD1 matching 7 junction bases. The CDR3 region has the sequence CAWTPGQAATNEKLFF. The DNA sequence follows: TGTGCCTGGACCCCCGGACAGGCTGCAACTAATGAAAAACTGTTTTTT. Reference TRBV30 and TRBJ1-4 proteins supply the regions before and after the CDR3; the full variable domain is: SQTIHQWPATLVQPVGSPLSLECTVEGTSNPNLYWYRQAAGRGLQLLFYSVGIGQISSEVPQNLSASRPQDRQFILSSKKLLLSDSGFYLCAWTPGQAATNEKLFFGSGTQLSVL.